This T cell receptor (beta chain) was recovered during a study of blood T cell repertoires in COVID-19. Study-level information: Material from acute and convalescent COVID-19 was sourced from the United States, Italy and Spain.

Some clones are missing from TCRdb's copy, which holds only in-frame ones; the method was immunoSEQ multiplex PCR. The sample includes some 240,000 clones, 90% of them seen just once. Trimming pared 8 bases from V and 6 bases from J, leaving 16 bases between. This CDR3 has 14 residues. Germline CDR1 and CDR2: LNHDA and SQIVND (reference sequence). Sample: peripheral blood. The origin of this receptor is an older woman with COVID-19, enrolled during active disease. The rearrangement links TRBV19 to TRBJ1-4; tentatively, D is TRBD1 (5 bases). This chain's CDR3 is CASVKGRSDEKLFF. As DNA, the CDR3 is TGTGCCAGTGTAAAGGGGCGGTCTGATGAAAAACTGTTTTTT. Based on the CDR3 plus reference TRBV19 and TRBJ1-4, the full variable domain is DGGITQSPKYLFRKEGQNVTLSCEQNLNHDAMYWYRQDPGQGLRLIYYSQIVNDFQKGDIAEGYSVSREKKESFPLTVTSAQKNPTAFYLCASVKGRSDEKLFFGSGTQLSVL.